Below are 18 T cell receptor beta chains sequenced from a single sample in a study of T cells in Graves' hyperthyroidism and ophthalmopathy. There were TCR beta CDR3 regions amplified from RNA transcripts. Using the HTBI primer set, a first-round RT-PCR was run on the TCR CDR3. TCRdb re-called the multiplex PCR reads through MiXCR, storing one row per CDR3 protein. The data show approximately 270,000 distinct CDR3 sequences, roughly 15% seen once. Sequenced: blood. Every receptor here comes from a woman aged 40 to 49 with Graves' hyperthyroidism that later progressed to Graves' ophthalmopathy.

The chain joins TRBV28 to TRBJ1-1; 7 nucleotides align to TRBD1. After removal of 2 bases from V and 3 bases from J, the junction contained 6 bases not matched to a gene. From germline, CDR1 is MDHEN and CDR2 SYDVKM. The CDR3 runs to 15 residues. CDR3 amino acids: CASSLGQGGDTEAFF. In DNA form, the CDR3 reads TGTGCCAGCAGTTTAGGGCAGGGGGGCGACACTGAAGCTTTCTTT.

J is TRBJ1-2 and V is TRBV19; D gene ambiguous. The V gene's germline CDR1 is LNHDA and CDR2 SQIVND (reference sequence). CDR3 length: 13 amino acids. The V and J ends lost 1 base and 7 bases respectively, with 10 bases between them. The CDR3 bases are TGTGCCAGTAGTATAGCTACAGTTGGTGGCTACACCTTC. It encodes CASSIATVGGYTF.

The rearrangement links TRBV4-1 to TRBJ1-1; possibly TRBD1 for D (6 bases). The CDR3 length is 14 residues. Trimming pared 3 bases from V and 8 bases from J, leaving 16 bases between. Germline loops: CDR1 MGHRA, CDR2 YSYEKL. CDR3: CASSHQTGFNEAFF. The CDR3 bases are TGCGCCAGCAGCCACCAGACAGGTTTTAACGAAGCTTTCTTT.

The sample holds a few counts of this clonotype. The CDR3 region is CASSFWQNQETQYF. The CDR3 DNA follows: TGTGCCAGCAGTTTTTGGCAGAACCAAGAGACCCAGTACTTC. The chain employs TRBV12-3 or TRBV12-4 and TRBJ2-5; D is unclear. V dropped 3 bases and J dropped 0 bases, with 8 bases sitting between them. CDR3 length: 14 residues.

This clonotype was recorded many times. CDR3 nucleotides: TGTGCCAGCAGTGAAGGGGACACCTACGAGCAGTACTTC. As protein: CASSEGDTYEQYF. The V call is TRBV2, the J call TRBJ2-7, with D possibly TRBD1 on 6 matching bases. The CDR3 runs to 13 residues. CDR1 and CDR2 (germline): SNHLY, FYNNEI. The ends were cut back, 1 base at V and 2 bases at J, with 6 bases in the middle.

This clonotype appeared many times. The chain joins TRBV11-2 to TRBJ2-1, with 10 bases lining up with TRBD2. The CDR3 totals 15 residues. CDR1 and CDR2 (germline): SGHAT, FQNNGV. The junction had 7 bases not matched to a gene; V was cut back by 2 bases and J by 9 bases. This CDR3 reads CASSLRSSGRTEQFF. As DNA, the CDR3 is TGTGCCAGCAGCTTAAGGAGTAGCGGGAGGACTGAGCAGTTCTTC. The full variable domain, with the rest looked up from reference TRBV11-2 and TRBJ2-1, is EAGVAQSPRYKIIEKRQSVAFWCNPISGHATLYWYQQILGQGPKLLIQFQNNGVVDDSQLPKDRFSAERLKGVDSTLKIQPAKLEDSAVYLCASSLRSSGRTEQFFGPGTRLTVL.

This clonotype was observed many times. J is TRBJ2-1 and V is TRBV5-1, with TRBD2 matching over 10 bases. The CDR3 is 15 residues long. V dropped 4 bases and J dropped 5; count of bases not matched to a gene: 6. CDR1 SGHRS and CDR2 YFSETQ come from the germline V gene. The CDR3 sequence is CASSPRTSGNNEQFF. The CDR3 bases are TGCGCCAGCAGCCCAAGGACTAGCGGCAACAATGAGCAGTTCTTC.

The rearrangement links TRBV6-1 to TRBJ2-2; 7 nucleotides match TRBD1. Germline values: CDR1 MNHNS, CDR2 SASEGT. This CDR3 comprises 16 residues. Germline trimming cut 6 bases from V and 5 bases from J; bases unmatched to any gene: 12. CDR3 sequence (DNA): TGTGCCAGCAGCGCCGGACCGGGACAGAGAACCGGGGAGCTGTTTTTT. Translating gives CASSAGPGQRTGELFF.

Many counts were recorded for this clonotype. The chain has TRBV13 and TRBJ2-7; the match to TRBD2 covers 15 bases. CDR1 and CDR2 from the germline V gene are PRHDT and FYEKMQ (reference sequence). The CDR3 is made up of 16 amino acids. J lost 3 bases, V lost 5 bases, and 5 bases had no gene match. The CDR3 region has the DNA TGTGCCAGCAGCCACGGACTAGCGGGAGGGCGCTACGAGCAGTACTTC. Translating it yields CASSHGLAGGRYEQYF.

The chain is built from TRBV4-1 and TRBJ1-1; D call uncertain. There are 15 residues in the CDR3. Trimming removed 0 bases at V and 10 bases at J, with 18 bases between. In germline, CDR1 is MGHRA, CDR2 YSYEKL. The CDR3 loop reads CASSQDYDSPKGAFF. The CDR3 DNA reads TGCGCCAGCAGCCAAGATTATGACTCCCCGAAGGGAGCTTTCTTT.

This clonotype has at least ten counts. V and J are TRBV12-3 or TRBV12-4 and TRBJ1-4; the match to TRBD1 covers 11 bases. CDR3 length: 16 residues. J lost 1 base, V lost 6 bases, and 4 bases had no gene match. This CDR3 reads CASRAGTGGTNEKLFF. The CDR3 region has the DNA TGTGCCAGCAGAGCCGGGACAGGGGGAACTAATGAAAAACTGTTTTTT.

This clonotype was counted a few times. One junction end does not reproduce the germline sequence, and a read error may be involved. The V gene is TRBV20-1, the J gene TRBJ2-5; no clear D gene. The CDR3 covers 14 residues. Germline assignment: CDR1 DFQATT and CDR2 SNEGSKA (reference sequence). The CDR3 bases are TGCAGTGCTAGAGATATACCCCACCAGGAGACCCAGTACTTC. Its translation is CSARDIPHQETQYF.

This clonotype came up a few times. The chain links TRBV19 to TRBJ2-4, with 10 bases lining up with TRBD2. The V gene's germline CDR1 is LNHDA and CDR2 SQIVND (reference sequence). This CDR3 is built from 17 residues. After removal of 5 bases from V and 6 bases from J, the junction contained 13 bases not matched to a gene. CDR3 DNA sequence: TGTGCCAGTAGTTCAGGAAGCGGGAGGGTATTGGGAAACATTCAGTACTTC. It specifies CASSSGSGRVLGNIQYF.

The chain employs TRBV7-9 and TRBJ1-1; possible D gene TRBD1, 6 bases. Germline CDR1 is SEHNR and CDR2 is FQNEAQ (reference sequence). Trimming took 2 bases from V and 3 from J, leaving 10 bases between them. CDR3 length: 14 residues. The CDR3: CASSLWGLDTEAFF. The CDR3 DNA reads TGTGCCAGCAGCTTATGGGGGCTGGACACTGAAGCTTTCTTT.

Only a few counts were recorded for this clonotype. The rearrangement joins TRBV7-9 to TRBJ2-1; D not resolved. Trimming removed 5 bases at V and 9 bases at J, with 23 bases between. Germline CDR1 reads SEHNR; CDR2 reads FQNEAQ (reference sequence). This CDR3 is built from 16 residues. In DNA, the CDR3 is TGTGCCAGCAGCCGAGGACCGGGCCAAGTGAACAGTGAGCAGTTCTTC. It yields the protein CASSRGPGQVNSEQFF.

The sample holds many counts of this clonotype. V is TRBV4-1 and J is TRBJ2-7, with 8 bases that match TRBD2. CDR1 is MGHRA and CDR2 is YSYEKL in the germline V gene. Trimming at V came to 0 bases and at J to 3 bases, leaving 7 bases not matched to a gene. CDR3 length: 16 amino acids. CDR3 region: CASSQDPLAGLYEQYF. The CDR3, as DNA: TGCGCCAGCAGCCAAGATCCCCTAGCGGGCCTCTACGAGCAGTACTTC.

J is TRBJ1-2 and V is TRBV11-2; 12 bases are a match to TRBD1. Germline CDR1 SGHAT, CDR2 FQNNGV. Trimming removed 4 bases from V and 4 bases from J; junction bases left unmatched: 13. The CDR3 is 18 residues long. The CDR3 sequence: CASSSWGQGARRGYGYTF. The CDR3 coding sequence is TGTGCCAGCAGCTCCTGGGGACAGGGGGCGCGACGTGGCTATGGCTACACCTTC.

The table lists this clonotype with many counts. The chain links TRBV5-1 to TRBJ1-2; D ambiguous. This CDR3 contains 12 residues. The V end lost 6 bases, the J end lost 3 bases, and 9 bases lay between the germline ends. Germline V lookup: CDR1 SGHRS, CDR2 YFSETQ. CDR3 sequence reads: CASIGRYYGYTF. As DNA, the CDR3 is TGCGCCAGCATCGGACGTTACTATGGCTACACCTTC. The full variable domain, rest sourced from reference TRBV5-1 and TRBJ1-2, is KAGVTQTPRYLIKTRGQQVTLSCSPISGHRSVSWYQQTPGQGLQFLFEYFSETQRNKGNFPGRFSGRQFSNSRSEMNVSTLELGDSALYLCASIGRYYGYTFGSGTRLTVV.